This T cell receptor beta chain was observed in a study of regulatory T cells in long-lasting Graves disease (dated by TCRdb to the early 2020s). Looking at the study overall: Newly diagnosed Graves' disease patients had taken antithyroid drugs for less than 3 months. Persistent Graves' disease patients were compared with newly diagnosed Graves' disease patients by peripheral blood TCR sequencing and RNA sequencing. The study took place in China and was registered as a clinical trial. A total of some 35 samples underwent TCR sequencing, from 13 patients with persistent Graves' disease and around 20 patients with newly diagnosed Graves' disease.

A word on this clonotype: Its antigen is unknown. Base qualities are missing; no much larger clone stands one base away.

The CDR3 goes from the cysteine to the phenylalanine over 16 residues. Only the CDR3 DNA is retained, 48 bases long and in frame from the first base. V has 0 bases trimmed and J has 5 bases trimmed; junction bases matching no gene number 7. CDR1 and CDR2 are read off the germline V gene as MNHEY and SVGEGT. What the time point label conveys for this sample: newly diagnosed GD, antithyroid drugs for less than 3 months. For both TCR sequencing and RNA sequencing, RNA was extracted from PBMCs using TRIzol. Graves' disease was diagnosed according to American Thyroid Association guidelines. Patients were recruited from an endocrinology department in Xi'an, China. Each patient gave roughly 8.4 milliliters of peripheral blood, collected in an EDTA anticoagulant tube. Ficoll Paque Plus density gradient separation was used to isolate PBMCs, and no further T cell sorting was done. An Agilent 2100 Bioanalyzer and agarose gel were used to check RNA quality, while a NanoDrop 2000 measured RNA concentration.

What the research found in general, with its limitations: Only peripheral blood was studied, because thyroid tissue, the primary lesion, was inaccessible. Persistent disease showed preferential use of TRBV28, TRBJ1-2 and TRBJ2-5, whereas newly diagnosed disease favored TRBV20-1 and TRBJ2-1. Compared with newly diagnosed patients, persistent Graves' disease patients had lower TCR Shannon entropy and fewer highly expanded clones, which suggests clonal expansion. Only the TCR beta chain was sequenced and analyzed. The small sample size was acknowledged by the authors as a limitation that may reduce accuracy. More public clonotypes were shared among persistent patients (around 3,000) than among newly diagnosed patients (under 1,000).

Library preparation employed multiplex PCR. Sequencing was carried out with an Illumina HiSeq 4000. To build TCR beta libraries, CDR3 regions were amplified by Arm-PCR using iRepertoire HTBI primers. Before sequencing, the PCR products underwent gel purification. The study's own analysis went as follows. Gene usage analysis of CDR3 amino acid clonotypes relied on the 60 to 65 TRBV and more than twelve TRBJ segments identified across samples. COPE and FqMerger were used to merge filtered high-quality paired reads into contigs. BLAST was used to align contigs to IMGT TRBV, TRBD and TRBJ reference genes, with CDR3 defined following IMGT. Any clonotype with a frequency above 0.1% was counted as a highly expanded clone. Shannon entropy served as the measure of repertoire diversity, while the Gini coefficient captured V-J evenness. A clonotype found in more than one individual was treated as public. TCRdb itself trimmed the public reads at Q25 with fastp, ran MiXCR and retained productive beta chains. Merged by CDR3 protein, the rows form single entries marked with the most common genes and DNA. These V and J calls originate from TCRdb's pipeline instead of the authors' own analysis. The sample table records 400,000 to 500,000 distinct CDR3 sequences; about a sixth of these occur just once. Roughly 10% of the sample lies in the top ten.

These same records also appear under a second study, on T cells in Graves' hyperthyroidism and ophthalmopathy. The second paper further reports: A patient counted as having stable Graves' hyperthyroidism if no progression to ophthalmopathy occurred over 18 months of follow-up. Hyperthyroidism patients were newly diagnosed, with disease duration under 2 months, and aged 18 to 65 years. The study excluded patients with uncontrolled infections, other autoimmune diseases, pregnancy or lactation. Clinical symptoms, serum thyroxine and TRAb, thyroid ultrasound, and orbital computed tomography formed the basis for the diagnoses. The first round of RT-PCR for the TCR CDR3 was performed with the HTBI primer set and the Qiagen OneStep RT-PCR kit. Most expanded thyroid clonotypes (frequency above 0.001) were also detected in blood, suggesting blood repertoires may reflect thyroid immune responses. Ophthalmopathy was separated from stable hyperthyroidism by a 13 V-J signature model, with roughly 88% sensitivity and about 81% specificity obtained in cross-validation and 80%/75% obtained in testing. In validation, the model predicted progression to ophthalmopathy a median of about 6 months before onset, with roughly 68% sensitivity and roughly 73% specificity. A discovery cohort of about a hundred patients, 43 with Graves' ophthalmopathy and approximately 60 with stable Graves' hyperthyroidism, was used to find distinguishing TCR V-J signatures. An independent validation cohort of 18 to 20 hyperthyroidism patients and 17 patients who later progressed to ophthalmopathy tested prospective prediction of ophthalmopathy. For training and testing, the 100 or so patients in the discovery cohort were randomly divided in a 7:3 ratio. The study also compared thyroid tissue and blood T-cell repertoires from more than five Graves' hyperthyroidism patients. After blood sampling, hyperthyroidism patients were treated with methimazole at a starting dose of 30 mg daily, and ophthalmopathy patients were treated with high-dose intravenous methylprednisolone. The libraries were constructed in a second round of multiplex PCR and then size-selected and purified. Sequencing of the libraries was done on an Illumina HiSeq2000 using paired-end 100 bp reads. Raw data were processed with SOAPnuke, discarding reads with adapters, uncalled bases, mean Phred below 15, or no exact constant-primer or identifier match. High-quality paired reads were merged with COPE v1.2.5, and unique nucleotide sequences were defined as clonotypes. Clonotypes were aligned to IMGT TRBV, TRBD and TRBJ reference segments using MiTCR v1.1. Only V-J combinations with frequency above 0.0001, covering 99% to 99.2% of repertoires, were analysed. The TCS score was defined as the ratio of F50 (clonal expansion) to E x V (chaos), calculated using BLOSUM62-based TCRdist between CDR3 peptides within each V-J. Welch's t-statistics and random forest reduced 500 to 650 V-J features to 10 to 15, which were used in a naive Bayes classifier (R e1071). No statistical method was used to set the sample size in advance, and investigators knew the group allocation. The paper reports TCR Vbeta CDR3 sequencing of more than 120 peripheral blood samples: under 45 ophthalmopathy, 75 to 80 hyperthyroidism and approximately 17 progressor patients.

The receptor chain draws on TRBV6-2 or TRBV6-3 and TRBJ2-5; 9 bases in the middle match TRBD2. The receptor was derived from a woman between 25 and 40 years old with Graves disease. Donor details come from another sample of the same person, matched by shared clones. Sequencing used peripheral blood mononuclear cells (PBMCs), obtained at new diagnosis, from a patient treated with antithyroid drugs. The CDR3 has the sequence CASSYSFSGSFETQYF. The DNA is TGTGCCAGCAGTTACTCCTTTAGCGGGAGCTTTGAGACCCAGTACTTC.